This T cell receptor (beta chain) was observed in a study of cytomegalovirus exposure and HLA in healthy donors (TCRdb year 2017). At the level of the whole study: The roughly 670 repertoires of the first cohort and the approximately 130 validation repertoires were produced on the same platform, according to a later analysis. The aim of the study was to test whether cataloging public T cell receptors could identify signatures of past pathogen exposure. A separate validation cohort of about 110 different subjects was used in addition to the roughly 700-subject first cohort. High-throughput TCR immunosequencing, statistical association of individual TCRs with disease status, and machine learning were combined to predict cytomegalovirus infection status.

The donors were included in the validation cohort of over a hundred subjects, a group kept apart from the approximately 700-subject first cohort. As to this clone: What antigen it recognizes has not been identified. The input lacks base qualities; no much larger clone sits a single base away.

From a lookup of the germline V gene, CDR1 and CDR2 are SGHTA and FQGNSA. There are 12 amino acids in the CDR3, from cysteine to phenylalanine inclusive. Solely the CDR3 DNA is kept, with 36 bases framed from the first base. Trimming takes 0 bases from V and 4 bases from J, and the germline ends sit 4 bases apart. Study-wide conclusions, independent of this receptor: In vitro tests confirmed that three of the cytomegalovirus-associated TCR beta chains recognize cytomegalovirus antigens. All 120 or so repertoires were used to score co-occurrence in the validation cohort in a later analysis, because that analysis had no HLA typing for the cohort. In both the original and validation cohorts, the classifier was reported to diagnose cytomegalovirus status with high specificity and sensitivity. Of the cluster scores, 94% were above 0 in a later analysis, which found that TCRs clustered in the first cohort also tended to co-occur in the approximately 120 validation repertoires. Most TCR sequences were observed very rarely across donors, whereas some public TCRs were present in many individuals. The study gave a list of 150 to 200 TCR beta chains associated with cytomegalovirus. It was suggested by the authors that the approach could potentially be generalized to other disease states and immunological phenotypes.

Receptors were amplified or captured by the immunoSEQ multiplex PCR assay. As for the original processing: A statistical classification framework was developed to diagnose cytomegalovirus status using the catalog of TCR beta chain sequences. TCRdb holds this immuneACCESS table with in-frame rearrangements only. Some clones are missing; in checked studies, unresolved V genes explain under half, and the rest has no known cause. That table is the source of V, J and clone size, and D and trimming were worked out from the DNA. The sample table holds about 120,000 clones, of which approximately 87% were seen once. Clones ranked in the top ten supply roughly 1.4% of the sample.

The receptor comes from a woman aged 25 to 45 in good health and CMV-seropositive. Specimen: PBMCs. The chain is assembled from TRBV7-2 and TRBJ2-7; no D gene can be assigned with confidence. In nucleotides, the sequence is TGTGCCAGCAGCTTAGCCGTTTACGAGCAGTACTTC. The translation is CASSLAVYEQYF.